This TCR beta chain was captured in a study of cytomegalovirus exposure and HLA in healthy donors. Findings of the study overall: Many donors shared some public TCRs, even though most TCR sequences were rare. Cytomegalovirus status was reportedly diagnosed by the classifier with high sensitivity and specificity. Available immune exposure information covered CMV serostatus only.

PCR involved 60 Vbeta and 13 Jbeta primers. The data were produced by immunoSEQ multiplex PCR, yet TCRdb's version contains in-frame clones alone and is incomplete. The sample carries 100,000 to 150,000 clones, approximately 80% recorded once. About this clone itself: Its antigen is not known.

The CDR3 spans 17 residues. The germline V gene has CDR1 SGDLS and CDR2 YYNGEE. The trim removed 3 bases at V and 4 bases at J, leaving 9 bases unmatched. The clonotype was recovered from a man aged 25 to 40 in good health and CMV-seropositive. The V call is TRBV9, the J call TRBJ2-3, with 12 bases lining up with TRBD2. Sequencing used PBMCs. CDR3 sequence (DNA): TGTGCCAGCAGCGGTCTAGCGGGGGGGCCCTCGGCAGATACGCAGTATTTT. Translated: CASSGLAGGPSADTQYF. The full variable domain, its missing parts supplied by reference TRBV9 and TRBJ2-3, is DSGVTQTPKHLITATGQRVTLRCSPRSGDLSVYWYQQSLDQGLQFLIQYYNGEERAKGNILERFSAQQFPDLHSELNLSSLELGDSALYFCASSGLAGGPSADTQYFGPGTRLTVL.